This paragraph reports one TCR beta chain. The antigen remains unidentified. These data are taken from a study of Ad26.COV2.S vaccination and SARS-CoV-2 variants. Overall study findings and caveats: Responses of spike-specific T cells (both CD8+ and CD4+) reportedly showed substantial breadth after vaccination.

The CDR3 loop spans 18 amino acids. The ends were cut back, 0 bases at V and 0 bases at J, with 16 bases in the middle. Germline V lookup: CDR1 SGHRS, CDR2 YFSETQ. Clones were read by immunoSEQ multiplex PCR, and TCRdb kept only the in-frame ones, dropping some. The sample includes under 500,000 clones, approximately 90% of them seen just once. Treatment noted: approximately 18 received Ad26.COV2.S at low or high dose, single or two shots; about 5 received placebo; per-sample allocation not given. Samples came from day 63 after the first vaccine or placebo injection. The material was peripheral blood, obtained in a trial of Ad26.COV2.S vaccine versus placebo. V gene TRBV5-1 combines with J gene TRBJ2-1; possibly TRBD1 for D (6 bases). The TCR was taken from a person aged 18-65 years who received the Ad26.COV2.S COVID-19 vaccine or a placebo. The CDR3 sequence is CASSLALGRGGSYNEQFF. The CDR3 coding sequence is TGCGCCAGCAGCTTGGCCTTGGGGAGAGGGGGCTCCTACAATGAGCAGTTCTTC.